The source of this T cell receptor beta chain is a study of OX40 agonist ivuxolimab in advanced cancers. At the level of the study: The treatment was a fully human IgG2 OX40 agonist, ivuxolimab. People in dose escalation had one of these cancers: hepatocellular carcinoma, melanoma, renal cell or head and neck cancer.

As to this clone: This same CDR3 is encoded by further DNA sequences in the sample.

The ends were cut back, 4 bases at V and 0 bases at J, with 6 bases in the middle. This CDR3 region has 13 residues. Germline V gene sequence: CDR1 SNHLY, CDR2 FYNNEI. The protocol was immunoSEQ multiplex PCR, while the TCRdb copy is restricted to in-frame clones and leaves out a portion. Of about 62,000 clones detected, roughly 88% appear once; the ten largest clones hold 2.4%. The chain is built from TRBV2 and TRBJ1-1; D is uncertain. This TCR derives from an adult with an advanced solid tumor such as melanoma, head and neck, liver or kidney cancer. The input for sequencing was CD4+ or CD8+ T cells sorted from blood, taken in a trial of the OX40 agonist ivuxolimab. This chain's CDR3 is CASSVGVNTEAFF. In DNA, the CDR3 is TGTGCCAGCAGTGTAGGAGTGAACACTGAAGCTTTCTTT.